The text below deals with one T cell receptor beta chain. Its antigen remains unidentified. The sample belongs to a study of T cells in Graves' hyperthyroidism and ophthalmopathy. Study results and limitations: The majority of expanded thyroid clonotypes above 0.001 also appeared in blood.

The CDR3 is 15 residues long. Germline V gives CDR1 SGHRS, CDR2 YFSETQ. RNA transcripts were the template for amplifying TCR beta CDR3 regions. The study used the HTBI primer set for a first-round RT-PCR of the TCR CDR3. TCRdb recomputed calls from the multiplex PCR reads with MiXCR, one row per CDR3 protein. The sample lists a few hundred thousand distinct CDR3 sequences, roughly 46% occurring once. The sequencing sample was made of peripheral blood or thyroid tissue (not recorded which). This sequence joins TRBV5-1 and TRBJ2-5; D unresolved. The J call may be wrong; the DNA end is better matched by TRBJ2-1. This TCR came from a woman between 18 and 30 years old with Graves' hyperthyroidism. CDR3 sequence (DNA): TGCGCCAGCAGCGCCGGGCCATCTAACGACAATGAGCAGTTCTTC. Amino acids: CASSAGPSNDNEQFF.